The 16 T cell receptor beta chains below come from one sample, sequenced in a study of regulatory T cells in long-lasting Graves disease (dated by TCRdb to the early 2020s). Library preparation was by multiplex PCR. Data came from an Illumina HiSeq 4000. CDR3 regions were amplified by Arm-PCR with iRepertoire HTBI primers to construct TCR beta libraries. TCRdb ran its own pipeline on the public reads, namely fastp trimming at Q25 and MiXCR clone calling, and kept in-frame beta chains. Identical CDR3 protein sequences are pooled into one entry, listed with their most common genes and DNA. In all, the sample holds 500,000 or so distinct CDR3 sequences, and around 15% of those were seen once. The top ten hold roughly 18% of the sample. In the paper's terms, the time point label means: newly diagnosed GD, antithyroid drugs for less than 3 months. For both TCR sequencing and RNA sequencing, RNA was extracted from PBMCs using TRIzol.

The sample was also linked to a second study, of T cells in Graves' hyperthyroidism and ophthalmopathy.

The sample consisted of peripheral blood mononuclear cells (PBMCs), taken at new diagnosis, from a patient treated with antithyroid drugs. Receptor source: a woman between 50 and 59 years old with Graves disease. Donor details come from another sample of the same person, matched by shared clones.

This clonotype was found many times. The chain joins TRBV7-9 to TRBJ2-7, with 7 bases matching TRBD1. The V segment lost 3 bases and the J segment 5 bases; nucleotides outside the gene matches: 1. The CDR3 has 12 amino acids. Germline V gene lookup returns CDR1 SEHNR and CDR2 FQNEAQ (reference sequence). CDR3 region: CASSFQGDEQYF. CDR3 DNA sequence: TGTGCCAGCAGCTTTCAGGGGGACGAGCAGTACTTC.

The V and J genes are TRBV9 and TRBJ2-7, with a possible D match to TRBD2 (6 bases). Germline V CDR1 and CDR2: SGDLS, YYNGEE. V was clipped by 0 bases and J by 3 bases, with 13 bases between them. This CDR3 is built from 15 residues. The CDR3 reads CASSVEGGKYYEQYF. DNA of the CDR3: TGTGCCAGCAGCGTAGAAGGCGGGAAGTACTACGAGCAGTACTTC.

This clonotype was observed at least ten times. The V and J genes are TRBV28 and TRBJ2-1; perhaps TRBD1 as D (5 bases). Trimming removed 5 bases at V and 1 base at J, with 15 bases between. The CDR3 sequence is 16 residues long. Germline assignment: CDR1 MDHEN and CDR2 SYDVKM. The CDR3 DNA follows: TGTGCCAGCAGTCCTGGGGCCACATGGTCCTACAATGAGCAGTTCTTC. It yields the protein CASSPGATWSYNEQFF.

Turning to this clonotype: Because the CDR3 is missing its conserved closing phenylalanine or tryptophan, this is likely a read error. V is TRBV18 and J is TRBJ1-5, with D perhaps TRBD1 (6 bases). The CDR3 totals 13 residues. Germline V gene data show CDR1 as KGHSH and CDR2 as LQKENI. V dropped 8 bases and J dropped 4 bases, with 12 bases sitting between them. The CDR3 DNA follows: TGTGCCAGCCGTGGACAGCTAAATCAGCCCCAGCATTGT. Its translation: CASRGQLNQPQHC.

This clonotype was observed many times. J is TRBJ2-7 and V is TRBV28; 7 nucleotides align to TRBD1. From germline, CDR1 is MDHEN and CDR2 SYDVKM. The CDR3 spans 14 residues. The junction had 8 bases not matched to a gene; V was cut back by 5 bases and J by 4 bases. CDR3 nucleotide sequence: TGTGCCAGCAGTCCCCCCAGGGGGAAGTACGAGCAGTACTTC. Protein product: CASSPPRGKYEQYF. Using reference TRBV28 and TRBJ2-7 for the parts outside the CDR3, the full variable domain is DVKVTQSSRYLVKRTGEKVFLECVQDMDHENMFWYRQDPGLGLRLIYFSYDVKMKEKGDIPEGYSVSREKKERFSLILESASTNQTSMYLCASSPPRGKYEQYFGPGTRLTVT.

On this clonotype: This may arise from a read error, as a much more abundant clone is one base away. The CDR3 here is CASGYSGTSEFF. CDR3 sequence (DNA): TGTGCCAGCGGTTACTCGGGGACTAGCGAGTTCTTC. The V and J genes are TRBV6-2 or TRBV6-3 and TRBJ2-1; 10 nucleotides match TRBD2. Germline V gene data show CDR1 as MNHEY and CDR2 as SVGEGT. The CDR3 length is 12 residues.

This clonotype was recorded many times. CDR3 sequence reads: CASSVVGDTNYNEQFF. CDR3 sequence (DNA): TGTGCCAGCAGCGTAGTTGGGGACACAAATTACAATGAGCAGTTCTTC. The chain has TRBV9 and TRBJ2-1; perhaps TRBD1 as D (6 bases). V lost 0 bases to trimming and J lost 4 bases, with 14 bases between them. The CDR3 is 16 residues long. Germline values: CDR1 SGDLS, CDR2 YYNGEE.

This clonotype occurred a few times. The junction does not match germline at one end; this may be a read error. The chain is built from TRBV6-2 or TRBV6-3 and TRBJ2-3; perhaps TRBD2 as D (6 bases). From germline, CDR1 is MNHEY and CDR2 SVGEGT. The CDR3 spans 17 residues. CDR3 loop: CVSRIGRAGSRKDTQYF. The CDR3 DNA reads as TGTGTCAGCAGAATCGGGCGAGCCGGGAGTCGCAAAGATACGCAGTATTTT.

The rearrangement links TRBV20-1 to TRBJ2-1; TRBD2 agrees at 13 bases. The V segment lost 3 bases and the J segment 3 bases; nucleotides outside the gene matches: 5. The CDR3 runs 16 residues. Germline assignment: CDR1 DFQATT and CDR2 SNEGSKA (reference sequence). This CDR3 reads CSARGLAGYLYNEQFF. The CDR3 DNA sequence: TGCAGTGCTAGGGGACTAGCGGGATACCTCTACAATGAGCAGTTCTTC.

This clonotype was detected ten times or more. This rearrangement joins TRBV20-1 to TRBJ2-5; D not resolved. Germline loops: CDR1 DFQATT, CDR2 SNEGSKA (reference sequence). The V and J ends lost 7 bases and 2 bases respectively, with 8 bases between them. The CDR3 length is 11 residues. The CDR3 nucleotides read TGCAGTGTATGGCCGCAAGAGACCCAGTACTTC. Its translation: CSVWPQETQYF.

This clonotype came up many times. The chain carries TRBV12-3 or TRBV12-4 and TRBJ1-6; TRBD1 might be the D (5 bases). Trimming took 5 bases from V and 8 from J, leaving 10 bases between them. The CDR3 length is 13 residues. The CDR3 DNA reads TGTGCCAGCAGTGCTCTCAGGGATTCACCCCTCCACTTT. Amino acid sequence: CASSALRDSPLHF.

A remark on this clonotype: The conserved phenylalanine or tryptophan is not found at the CDR3 terminus, so this likely reflects a read error. This chain links TRBV20-1 with TRBJ2-5; 9 positions agree with TRBD1. This CDR3 has 15 residues. V shed 6 bases, J shed 4 bases, and the junction held 12 bases outside the gene matches. Germline CDR1 reads DFQATT; CDR2 reads SNEGSKA (reference sequence). CDR3 region: CSAPPGTGILETQYC. The CDR3 DNA reads TGCAGTGCCCCCCCCGGGACAGGGATTTTAGAGACCCAGTACTGC.

The gene calls are TRBV30 and TRBJ1-1; possibly TRBD1 for D (5 bases). V was trimmed by 0 bases and J by 5 bases, leaving 16 bases between them. The CDR3 has 15 amino acids. Germline V gene sequence: CDR1 GTSNPN, CDR2 SVGIG (reference sequence). CDR3 nucleotides: TGTGCCTGGAGTGTTGCAGGGCCCAGAACGACTGAAGCTTTCTTT. Translation gives CAWSVAGPRTTEAFF. Filled out from reference TRBV30 and TRBJ1-1, the complete variable domain reads SQTIHQWPATLVQPVGSPLSLECTVEGTSNPNLYWYRQAAGRGLQLLFYSVGIGQISSEVPQNLSASRPQDRQFILSSKKLLLSDSGFYLCAWSVAGPRTTEAFFGQGTRLTVV.

This clonotype has at least ten counts. The J gene is TRBJ1-5, the V gene TRBV18, with D hard to call. This CDR3 comprises 16 residues. Germline CDR1 KGHSH, CDR2 LQKENI. V gave up 6 bases and J gave up 1 base, with 16 bases separating them. The CDR3 region is CASSRGDFGSNQPQHF. CDR3 DNA sequence: TGTGCCAGCTCGAGAGGTGATTTCGGAAGCAATCAGCCCCAGCATTTT. The whole variable domain, remainder taken from reference TRBV18 and TRBJ1-5, is NAGVMQNPRHLVRRRGQEARLRCSPMKGHSHVYWYRQLPEEGLKFMVYLQKENIIDESGMPKERFSAEFPKEGPSILRIQQVVRGDSAAYFCASSRGDFGSNQPQHFGDGTRLSIL.

In its sample, this clonotype was seen many times. The rearrangement uses TRBV10-3 and TRBJ2-1; D may be TRBD1 (5 bases). CDR1 is ENHRY and CDR2 is SYGVKD in the germline V gene. V lost 4 bases, J lost 5 bases, and 15 bases lay in between. This CDR3 comprises 15 residues. CDR3 nucleotides: TGTGCCATCAGTGGGGGTCAGGGTGGAGACAATGAGCAGTTCTTC. Its translation: CAISGGQGGDNEQFF.

This clonotype was counted many times. The gene calls are TRBV29-1 and TRBJ2-5; tentatively, D is TRBD2 (5 bases). Germline V gene sequence: CDR1 SQVTM, CDR2 ANQGSEA. The CDR3 sequence is 13 residues long. The V end lost 7 bases, the J end lost 9 bases, and 21 bases lay between the germline ends. CDR3 in DNA: TGCAGCGGTACAGAGGGCCTCCCCAATCCCCAGTACTTC. Protein: CSGTEGLPNPQYF.